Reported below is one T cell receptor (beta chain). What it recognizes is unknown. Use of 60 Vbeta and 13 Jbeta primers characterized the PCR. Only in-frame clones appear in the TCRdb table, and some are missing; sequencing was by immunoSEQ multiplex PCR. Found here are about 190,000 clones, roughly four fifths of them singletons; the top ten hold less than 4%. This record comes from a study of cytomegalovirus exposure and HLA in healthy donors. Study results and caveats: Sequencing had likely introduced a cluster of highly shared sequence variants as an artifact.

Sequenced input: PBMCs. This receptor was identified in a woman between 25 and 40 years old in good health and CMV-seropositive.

CDR3 loop: CASSYTAGQLYEQYF. Written as DNA, the CDR3 is TGTGCCAGCAGTTATACCGCGGGACAGCTATACGAGCAGTACTTC. The rearrangement joins TRBV27 to TRBJ2-7; D is possibly TRBD1 (7 bases). The CDR3 is made up of 15 amino acids. Trimming took 4 bases from V and 4 from J, leaving 17 bases between them. Germline V gene lookup returns CDR1 MNHEY and CDR2 SMNVEV (reference sequence).